This T cell receptor beta chain comes out of a study of T-cell memory formation after mild COVID-19. Study overall: TCR clustering was largely donor specific. Study conclusions and caveats: Later expanders leaned CD4+, whereas clones that contracted between day 15 and 85 were balanced CD4/CD8.

V was cut by 3 bases and J by 2 bases, with 10 bases left in between. This CDR3 contains 14 residues. The V gene's germline CDR1 is MGHRA and CDR2 YSYEKL. Constant-segment primers were used for 5'RACE, and the resulting TCR alpha and TCR beta cDNA libraries carried sample barcodes and UMIs. MiXCR, run by TCRdb on the 5' RACE reads, gives a single entry per CDR3 protein. The sample has 190,000 or so distinct CDR3 sequences; over 20% are singletons. This clonotype was seen only a few times. The antigen remains unidentified. This TCR derives from an adult woman who had mild COVID-19 (a few samples of this study predate the infection). Cell type and time point are not known. V gene TRBV4-1 combines with J gene TRBJ2-5; D perhaps matches TRBD1 (6 bases). Material for sequencing was PBMCs or a T cell subset sorted from them (not recorded which). Here the CDR3 reads CASSHRQEQETQYF. The DNA of the CDR3 is TGCGCCAGCAGCCACCGACAGGAGCAAGAGACCCAGTACTTC.